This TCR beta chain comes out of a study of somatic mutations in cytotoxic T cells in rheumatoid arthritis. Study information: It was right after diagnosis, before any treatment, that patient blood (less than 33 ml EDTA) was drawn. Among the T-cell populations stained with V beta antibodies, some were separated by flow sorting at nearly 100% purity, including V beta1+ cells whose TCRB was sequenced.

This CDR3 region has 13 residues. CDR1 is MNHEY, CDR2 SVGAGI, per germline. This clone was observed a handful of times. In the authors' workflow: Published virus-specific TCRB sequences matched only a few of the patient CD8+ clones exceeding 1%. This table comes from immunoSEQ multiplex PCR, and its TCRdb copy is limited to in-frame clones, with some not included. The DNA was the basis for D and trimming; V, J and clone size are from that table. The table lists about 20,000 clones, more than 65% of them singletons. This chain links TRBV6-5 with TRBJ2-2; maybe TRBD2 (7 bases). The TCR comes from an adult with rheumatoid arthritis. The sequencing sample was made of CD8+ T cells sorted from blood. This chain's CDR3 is CVRGGDSTGELFF. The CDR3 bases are TGTGTCAGGGGAGGGGATAGCACCGGGGAGCTGTTTTTT.